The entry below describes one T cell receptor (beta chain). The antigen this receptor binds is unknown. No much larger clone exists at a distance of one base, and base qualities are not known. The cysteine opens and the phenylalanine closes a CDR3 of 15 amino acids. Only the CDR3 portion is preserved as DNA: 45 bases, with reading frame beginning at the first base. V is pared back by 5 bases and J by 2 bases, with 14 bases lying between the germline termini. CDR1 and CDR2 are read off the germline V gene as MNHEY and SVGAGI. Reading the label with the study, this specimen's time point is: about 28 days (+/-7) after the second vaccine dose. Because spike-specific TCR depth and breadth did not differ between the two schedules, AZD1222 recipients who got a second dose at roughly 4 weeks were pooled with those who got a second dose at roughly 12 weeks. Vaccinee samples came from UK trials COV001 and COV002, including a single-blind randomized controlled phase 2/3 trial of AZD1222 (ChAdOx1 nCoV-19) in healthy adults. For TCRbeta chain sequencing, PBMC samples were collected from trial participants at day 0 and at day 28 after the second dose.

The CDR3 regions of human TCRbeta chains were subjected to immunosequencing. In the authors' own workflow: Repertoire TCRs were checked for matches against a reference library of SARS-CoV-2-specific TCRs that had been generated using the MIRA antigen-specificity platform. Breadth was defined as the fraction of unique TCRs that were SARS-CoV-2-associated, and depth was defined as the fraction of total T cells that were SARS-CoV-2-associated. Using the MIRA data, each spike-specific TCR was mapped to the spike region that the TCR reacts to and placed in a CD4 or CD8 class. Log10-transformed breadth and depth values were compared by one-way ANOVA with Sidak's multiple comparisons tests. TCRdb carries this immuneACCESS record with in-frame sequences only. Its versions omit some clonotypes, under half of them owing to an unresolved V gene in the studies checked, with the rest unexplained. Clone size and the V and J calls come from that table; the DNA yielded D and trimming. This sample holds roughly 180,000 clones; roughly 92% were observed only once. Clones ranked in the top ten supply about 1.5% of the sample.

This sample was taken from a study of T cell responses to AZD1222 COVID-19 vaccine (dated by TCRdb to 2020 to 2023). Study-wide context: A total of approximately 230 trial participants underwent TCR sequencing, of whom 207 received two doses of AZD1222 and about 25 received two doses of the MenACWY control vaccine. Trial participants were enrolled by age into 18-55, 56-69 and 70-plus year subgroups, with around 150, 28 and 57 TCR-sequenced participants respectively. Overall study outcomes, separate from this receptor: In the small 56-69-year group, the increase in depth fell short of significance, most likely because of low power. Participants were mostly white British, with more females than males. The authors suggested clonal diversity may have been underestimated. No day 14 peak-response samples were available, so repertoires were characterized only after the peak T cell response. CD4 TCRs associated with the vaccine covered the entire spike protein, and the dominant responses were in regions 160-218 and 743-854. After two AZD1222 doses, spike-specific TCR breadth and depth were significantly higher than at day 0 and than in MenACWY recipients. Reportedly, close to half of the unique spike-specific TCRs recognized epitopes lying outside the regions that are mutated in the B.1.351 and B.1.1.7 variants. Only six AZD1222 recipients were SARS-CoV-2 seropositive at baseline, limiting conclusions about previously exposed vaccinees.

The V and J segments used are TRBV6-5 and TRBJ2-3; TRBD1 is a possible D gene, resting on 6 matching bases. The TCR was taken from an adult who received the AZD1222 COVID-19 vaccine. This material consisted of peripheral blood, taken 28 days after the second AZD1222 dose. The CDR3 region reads CASSRRTAATDTQYF. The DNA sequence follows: TGTGCCAGCAGTCGTCGGACAGCGGCCACAGATACGCAGTATTTT.